Described below is a single T cell receptor (beta chain) sequence and its context. The antigen is not known. CDR1 SQVTM and CDR2 ANQGSEA come from the germline V gene. There are 16 residues in the CDR3. The V and J ends lost 5 bases and 0 bases respectively, with 17 bases between them. The record originates from a study of shared clonotypes between healthy human individuals. Study at large: Two women and three men aged 18 to 49 served as donors. Per donor, three plates held CD4 naive cells, three held CD4 memory, two held CD8 naive and one held CD8 memory. Overall study results and limits: Memory subsets generally showed smaller estimated richness than naive subsets did. Across four donors, naive CD4 shared 4.5% to 6%, naive CD8 more than 3%, memory CD4 2% to 2.5%, memory CD8 0.35% to 0.5%.

Measured with immunoSEQ multiplex PCR; TCRdb has only the in-frame clones, and not every one. Of some 2.1 million clones in the sample, about 95% were seen once. CD45RO-negative, CCR7-positively selected cells formed the naive CD8 fraction, excluding terminally differentiated effector memory CD45RA+ cells. Sequencing was carried out using naive CD8+ T cells sorted from blood. The chain is built from TRBV29-1 and TRBJ1-3, with TRBD1 as a possible D gene (5 bases). The clonotype originates from a man aged 18-30 years in good health. CDR3 DNA sequence: TGCAGCGTTCGACTCACAGGCGTCAACTCTGGAAACACCATATATTTT. As protein: CSVRLTGVNSGNTIYF.